This T cell receptor (beta chain) was retrieved from a study of CD8+CD57+ T cells in acquired aplastic anemia. Study overall: Sorted CD4+ and CD8+ cells gave an average of about 3 ug of DNA. There were roughly 9.8 million reads, on average, for CD4+ cells from healthy donors.

Points from the study as a whole: Patients were compared with controls for CD8+ Simpson's diversity, and no significant difference emerged. The number of CD8+ CDR3 sequences shared by patients and controls was around 30.

The use of genomic DNA as template underpinned the TCR beta VDJ and CDR3 profiling. TCRdb itself ran the reads through MiXCR, one entry per CDR3 protein. The data contain approximately 70,000 distinct CDR3 sequences, about 50% of them seen just once; the ten biggest clones take up less than 2.5%. On this clonotype: The antigen remains unidentified.

Trimming removed 5 bases at V and 0 bases at J, with 22 bases between. The V gene's germline CDR1 is SGHAT and CDR2 FQNNGV. CDR3 length: 18 residues. The specimen sequenced was sorted CD4+, CD8+, or CD8+CD57+ T cells (not recorded which) from PBMCs. V gene TRBV11-2 combines with J gene TRBJ1-1; D is unresolved. This clonotype originated in a human donor in good health, serving as a control. CDR3 loop: CASSTNPRQVTVNTEAFF. The CDR3 coding sequence is TGTGCCAGCAGCACAAACCCAAGACAAGTGACTGTGAACACTGAAGCTTTCTTT. The full variable domain, its missing parts supplied by reference TRBV11-2 and TRBJ1-1, is EAGVAQSPRYKIIEKRQSVAFWCNPISGHATLYWYQQILGQGPKLLIQFQNNGVVDDSQLPKDRFSAERLKGVDSTLKIQPAKLEDSAVYLCASSTNPRQVTVNTEAFFGQGTRLTVV.